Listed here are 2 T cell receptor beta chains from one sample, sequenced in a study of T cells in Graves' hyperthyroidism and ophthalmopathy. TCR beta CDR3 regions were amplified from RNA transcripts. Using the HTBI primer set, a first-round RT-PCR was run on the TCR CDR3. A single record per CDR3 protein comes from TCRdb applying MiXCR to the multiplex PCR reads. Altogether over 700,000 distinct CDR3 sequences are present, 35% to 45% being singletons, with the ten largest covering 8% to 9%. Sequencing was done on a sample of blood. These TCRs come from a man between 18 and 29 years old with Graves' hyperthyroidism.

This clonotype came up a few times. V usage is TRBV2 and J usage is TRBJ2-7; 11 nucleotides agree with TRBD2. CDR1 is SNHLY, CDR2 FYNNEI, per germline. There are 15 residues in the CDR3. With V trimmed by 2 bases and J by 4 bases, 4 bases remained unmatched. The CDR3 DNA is TGTGCCAGCAGTGAAACTAGCGGGAGAAATTACGAGCAGTACTTC. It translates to CASSETSGRNYEQYF.

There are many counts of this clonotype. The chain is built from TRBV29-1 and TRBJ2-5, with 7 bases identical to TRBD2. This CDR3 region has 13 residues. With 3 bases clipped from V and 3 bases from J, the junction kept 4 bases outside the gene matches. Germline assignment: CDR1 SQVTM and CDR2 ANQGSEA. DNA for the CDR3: TGCAGCGTTGATCTGGGGGGGGAAGAGACCCAGTACTTC. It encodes CSVDLGGEETQYF.